Sequencing of this TCR beta chain was carried out in a study of blood T cell repertoires in COVID-19. About the study: From the United States, Italy and Spain came samples of acute and convalescent COVID-19. In each case, the material was cDNA or gDNA derived from T cells, B-cell-depleted T cells, or PBMCs.

Per the original methods: From reference gene primer amplification, estimates of nucleated cell counts were derived. TCRdb's copy holds only in-frame clones and misses some; the assay was immunoSEQ multiplex PCR. Clone size and V and J calls were adopted from that table, with D and trimming inferred from the DNA. The sample has about 140,000 clones; approximately 88% are singletons. This clonotype was obtained from a human donor in a cohort sampled during active COVID-19. The sequenced material came from peripheral blood.

The CDR3 region is CARSLWTSGRYEQYF. The CDR3 DNA reads TGTGCCAGAAGCTTATGGACTAGCGGGCGATACGAGCAGTACTTC. The chain employs TRBV5-3 and TRBJ2-7, with TRBD2 matching 11 bases. TRBV5-3 is assigned to the ORF class and has an uncertain function. The CDR3 totals 15 residues. The ends lost 2 bases at V and 4 bases at J; junction bases unmatched: 5.